The 4 T cell receptor beta chains in this list originate from one sample, sequenced in a study of radiotherapy plus CTLA-4 blockade in lung cancer (dated by TCRdb to 2017 to 2018). The library was produced with the immunoSEQ multiplex PCR assay. Here the immuneACCESS table is served through TCRdb, limited to in-frame sequences with V and J called. Missing clones are a known gap in these copies; in checked studies unresolved V genes cover under half, and the rest lacks a known reason. This sample is represented by fewer than 140,000 clones; 85% of them were singletons. 2.4% of the sample is taken by the ten largest. The specimen comprised peripheral blood, sampled from a patient treated with radiotherapy plus ipilimumab. Every receptor here comes from a human donor with non-small cell lung cancer that progressed on radiotherapy plus ipilimumab. Some clones in this sample may be carry-over from other donors' samples.

The CDR3 spells CASSLRLQETQYF. The CDR3, as DNA: TGTGCCAGCAGCTTAAGGTTGCAAGAGACCCAGTACTTC. The chain carries TRBV7-2 and TRBJ2-5, with D uncertain. Germline V CDR1 and CDR2: SGHTA, FQGNSA. This CDR3 is 13 amino acids long. Between the trimmed V and J ends, which lost 2 bases and 2 bases, there was a span of 6 bases.

V is TRBV5-4 and J is TRBJ1-5, with D possibly being TRBD1 (6 bases). There are 13 residues in the CDR3. V lost 4 bases and J lost 5, with 10 bases in between. Germline CDR1 reads SGHNT; CDR2 reads YYREEE (reference sequence). CDR3 sequence: CASSLDSDQPQHF. CDR3 DNA: TGTGCCAGCAGCCTGGACAGCGATCAGCCCCAGCATTTT.

CDR3 nucleotide sequence: TGTGCCAGCAGTTTAAAGCGGGGGGGCTCTGGGACCCAGTACTTC. Amino acid sequence: CASSLKRGGSGTQYF. V is TRBV27 and J is TRBJ2-5; the match to TRBD2 covers 10 bases. The length of the CDR3 is 15 residues. Germline assignment: CDR1 MNHEY and CDR2 SMNVEV (reference sequence). The J segment lost 7 bases and the V segment lost 2 bases, leaving 7 bases of the junction unmatched.

The chain employs TRBV19 and TRBJ2-7; 7 bases map to TRBD2. The CDR3 spans 14 residues. Germline CDR1 LNHDA, CDR2 SQIVND (reference sequence). V was pared by 4 bases and J by 0 bases, with 3 bases of the junction left unmatched. The CDR3 is CASSNRDYSYEQYF. The CDR3 nucleotides read TGTGCCAGTAGTAACCGGGACTACTCCTACGAGCAGTACTTC.